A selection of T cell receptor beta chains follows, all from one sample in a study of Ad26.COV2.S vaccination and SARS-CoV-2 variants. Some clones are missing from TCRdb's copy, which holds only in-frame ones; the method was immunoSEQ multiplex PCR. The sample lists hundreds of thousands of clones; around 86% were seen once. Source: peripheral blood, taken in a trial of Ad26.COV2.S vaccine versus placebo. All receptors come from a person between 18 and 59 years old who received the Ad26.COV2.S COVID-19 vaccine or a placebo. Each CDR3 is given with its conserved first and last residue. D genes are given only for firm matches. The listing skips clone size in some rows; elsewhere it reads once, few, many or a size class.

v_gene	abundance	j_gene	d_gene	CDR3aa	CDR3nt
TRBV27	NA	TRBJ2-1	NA	CASSLKGGAGLRNEQFF	TGTGCCAGCAGTTTGAAGGGGGGGGCCGGGTTAAGGAATGAGCAGTTCTTC
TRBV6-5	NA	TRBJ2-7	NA	CASSRPGRTTYEQYF	TGTGCCAGCAGTCGCCCGGGACGCACTACCTACGAGCAGTACTTC
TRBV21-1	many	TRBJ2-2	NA	CASSKTNTGELFF	TGTGCCAGCAGCAAAACTAACACCGGGGAGCTGTTTTTT
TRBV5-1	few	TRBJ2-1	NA	CASSFLSTDHNEQFF	TGCGCCAGCAGCTTCCTCTCGACAGACCACAATGAGCAGTTCTTC
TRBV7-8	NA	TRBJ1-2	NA	CASSLENFIEEYGYTF	TGTGCCAGCAGCTTAGAAAACTTCATAGAGGAGTACGGCTACACCTTC
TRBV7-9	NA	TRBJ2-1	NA	CASSLVVTRNEQFF	TGTGCCAGCAGCTTAGTTGTAACGCGCAATGAGCAGTTCTTC
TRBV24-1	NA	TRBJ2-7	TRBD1	CATSDWTGERLGSYEQYF	TGTGCCACCAGTGACTGGACAGGGGAAAGATTGGGGTCCTACGAGCAGTACTTC
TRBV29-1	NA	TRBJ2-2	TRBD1	CSAKFPGQGTGELFF	TGCAGCGCTAAATTCCCGGGACAGGGGACCGGGGAGCTGTTTTTT
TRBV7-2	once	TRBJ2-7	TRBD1	CASSPGTGPGEQYF	TGTGCCAGCAGCCCCGGGACAGGGCCGGGGGAGCAGTACTTC
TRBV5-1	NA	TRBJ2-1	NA	CASSLVGEPYNEQFF	TGCGCCAGCAGCTTGGTAGGGGAACCCTACAATGAGCAGTTCTTC
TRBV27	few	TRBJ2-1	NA	CASSRDGNEQFF	TGTGCCAGCAGCCGCGACGGCAATGAGCAGTTCTTC
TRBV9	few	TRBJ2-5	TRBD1	CASSPGQVEETQYF	TGTGCCAGCAGCCCCGGACAGGTTGAAGAGACCCAGTACTTC
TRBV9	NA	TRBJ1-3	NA	CASSVAAHLSGNTIYF	TGTGCCAGCAGCGTAGCGGCCCACTTATCTGGAAACACCATATATTTT
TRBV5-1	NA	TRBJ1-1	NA	CASSLATGQSKNTEAFF	TGCGCCAGCAGCTTGGCCACGGGACAATCTAAGAACACTGAAGCTTTCTTT
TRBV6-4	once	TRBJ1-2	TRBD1	CASSDQPGQANYGYTF	TGTGCCAGCAGTGACCAGCCGGGACAGGCTAACTATGGCTACACCTTC
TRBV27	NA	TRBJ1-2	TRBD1	CASSLSQGADGYTF	TGTGCCAGCAGTTTATCCCAGGGGGCTGATGGCTACACCTTC
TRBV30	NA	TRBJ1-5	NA	CAWSDSNQPQHF	TGTGCCTGGAGCGATAGCAATCAGCCCCAGCATTTT
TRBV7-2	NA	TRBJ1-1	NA	CASSLAGYGNTEAFF	TGTGCCAGCAGCTTAGCCGGATACGGGAACACTGAAGCTTTCTTT
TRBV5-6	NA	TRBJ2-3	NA	CASSLLETSNTDTQYF	TGTGCCAGCAGCTTGTTGGAGACGAGTAACACAGATACGCAGTATTTT
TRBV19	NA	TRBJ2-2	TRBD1	CASRARQGRTGELFF	TGTGCCAGTAGGGCTAGACAGGGACGCACCGGGGAGCTGTTTTTT
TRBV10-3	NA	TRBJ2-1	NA	CAISVKEPWGNEQFF	TGTGCCATCAGTGTGAAGGAACCCTGGGGGAATGAGCAGTTCTTC
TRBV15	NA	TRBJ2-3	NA	CATSRDAVATDTQYF	TGTGCCACCAGCAGAGATGCAGTGGCCACAGATACGCAGTATTTT
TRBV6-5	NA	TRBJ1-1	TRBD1	CASRRGTGDTEAFF	TGTGCCAGCAGAAGAGGGACAGGGGACACTGAAGCTTTCTTT
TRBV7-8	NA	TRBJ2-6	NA	CASSLSNRMDSGANVLTF	TGTGCCAGCAGCTTATCGAACAGAATGGACTCTGGGGCCAACGTCCTGACTTTC
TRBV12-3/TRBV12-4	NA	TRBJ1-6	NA	CASSFTRGSPLHF	TGTGCCAGCAGTTTTACTCGTGGGTCACCCCTCCACTTT
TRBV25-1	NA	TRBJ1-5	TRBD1	CASSGIHRTGRGQPQHF	TGTGCCAGCAGCGGAATCCATCGGACAGGTCGAGGTCAGCCCCAGCATTTT
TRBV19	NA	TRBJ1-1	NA	CASSRGGTEAFF	TGTGCCAGTAGTAGAGGGGGCACTGAAGCTTTCTTT
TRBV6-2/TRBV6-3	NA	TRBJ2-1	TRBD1	CASRYGTGYNEQFF	TGTGCCAGCAGATACGGGACAGGATACAATGAGCAGTTCTTC